These 15 T cell receptor beta chains came from one sample sequenced in a study of blood T cell repertoires in COVID-19. Sequencing used immunoSEQ multiplex PCR; TCRdb keeps in-frame clones, though not all of them. The data show approximately 260,000 clones, approximately 86% seen once. Sample: PBMCs or T cells enriched from blood (not recorded which). The receptors come from a woman aged 35 to 49 with acute COVID-19.

The rearrangement uses TRBV5-4 and TRBJ1-3; TRBD1 aligns across 7 bases. This CDR3 comprises 15 residues. Germline-derived CDR1 and CDR2 are SGHNT and YYREEE (reference sequence). With 4 bases clipped from V and 1 base from J, the junction kept 5 bases outside the gene matches. CDR3 amino acids: CASSPDRASGNTIYF. CDR3 in DNA: TGTGCCAGCAGCCCCGACAGGGCTTCTGGAAACACCATATATTTT. The entire variable domain, with the rest obtained from reference TRBV5-4 and TRBJ1-3, is as follows: ETGVTQSPTHLIKTRGQQVTLRCSSQSGHNTVSWYQQALGQGPQFIFQYYREEENGRGNFPPRFSGLQFPNYSSELNVNALELDDSALYLCASSPDRASGNTIYFGEGSWLTVV.

The rearrangement joins TRBV14 to TRBJ1-4; D is undetermined. The CDR3 length is 16 residues. Trimming removed 1 base from V and 5 bases from J, with 14 bases in between. Germline values: CDR1 SGHDN, CDR2 FVKESK. The CDR3 DNA follows: TGTGCCAGCAGCCAAGTTTTGAGCAAGTCAAATGAAAAACTGTTTTTT. The encoded protein is CASSQVLSKSNEKLFF.

The chain uses TRBV27 and TRBJ2-6, with D possibly TRBD2 on 5 matching bases. There are 13 residues in the CDR3. Germline CDR1 and CDR2: MNHEY and SMNVEV (reference sequence). V lost 6 bases to trimming and J lost 3 bases, with 6 bases between them. CDR3 in amino acids: CASRRVGANVLTF. The CDR3 coding sequence is TGTGCCAGCAGGAGGGTTGGGGCCAACGTCCTGACTTTC.

This clone was seen a single time. The chain couples TRBV3-1 (or the pseudogene TRBV3-2) to TRBJ1-2; perhaps TRBD1 as D (6 bases). CDR3 size: 21 residues. Germline CDR1 and CDR2: LGHDT and YNNKEL (reference sequence). Trimming took off 0 bases at V and 2 bases at J, with 28 bases between the two ends. The CDR3 nucleotides read TGTGCCAGCAGCCAAGATGTACCTTTTTGGCCAAGTCAGGGGATCAACTATGGCTACACCTTC. The encoded protein is CASSQDVPFWPSQGINYGYTF.

This chain joins TRBV5-1 and TRBJ1-2; maybe TRBD1 (6 bases). V shed 0 bases and J shed 4 bases, with 13 bases lying between them. The CDR3 is 15 amino acids. Germline lookup yields CDR1 SGHRS and CDR2 YFSETQ. The chain's CDR3 is CASSLDGGSGYGYTF. In nucleotides, the CDR3 is TGCGCCAGCAGCTTGGATGGGGGCTCGGGCTATGGCTACACCTTC.

This chain uses TRBV2 with TRBJ2-1; D possibly corresponds to TRBD2 (6 bases). Trimming shortened V by 1 base and J by 7 bases, and 11 bases separated the two germline ends. Germline V gene sequence: CDR1 SNHLY, CDR2 FYNNEI. The CDR3 is made up of 14 amino acids. CDR3 sequence (DNA): TGTGCCAGCAGTGAAGTCCTAGCGTGGAATGAGCAGTTCTTC. This sequence encodes CASSEVLAWNEQFF. Using reference TRBV2 and TRBJ2-1 for the parts outside the CDR3, the full variable domain is EPEVTQTPSHQVTQMGQEVILRCVPISNHLYFYWYRQILGQKVEFLVSFYNNEISEKSEIFDDQFSVERPDGSNFTLKIRSTKLEDSAMYFCASSEVLAWNEQFFGPGTRLTVL.

This clone was recorded a few times. This chain joins TRBV11-3 and TRBJ2-3; D is unresolved. Germline assignment: CDR1 SGHNT and CDR2 YENEEA. The CDR3 spans 16 residues. The germline V and J ends were trimmed by 5 bases and 2 bases, with 17 bases remaining between them. CDR3 DNA sequence: TGTGCCAGCAGCCCCTGGTCGGGTGATCTCACAGATACGCAGTATTTT. It encodes CASSPWSGDLTDTQYF.

The rearrangement joins TRBV13 to TRBJ2-1, with D maybe TRBD2 (6 bases). Germline V lookup: CDR1 PRHDT, CDR2 FYEKMQ (reference sequence). The length of the CDR3 is 17 residues. Trimming shortened V by 0 bases and J by 1 base, and 13 bases separated the two germline ends. The CDR3 loop is CASSLGRTSWSYNEQFF. The CDR3 region has the DNA TGTGCCAGCAGCTTAGGCCGTACTAGCTGGTCCTACAATGAGCAGTTCTTC. The variable domain in full, with the rest retrieved from reference TRBV13 and TRBJ2-1, is AAGVIQSPRHLIKEKRETATLKCYPIPRHDTVYWYQQGPGQDPQFLISFYEKMQSDKGSIPDRFSAQQFSDYHSELNMSSLELGDSALYFCASSLGRTSWSYNEQFFGPGTRLTVL.

The chain has TRBV7-9 and TRBJ1-1; TRBD1 agrees at 9 bases. Germline values: CDR1 SEHNR, CDR2 FQNEAQ (reference sequence). This CDR3 contains 11 residues. As DNA, the CDR3 is TGTGCAGGACAGGGGACCACTGAAGCTTTCTTT. Its protein is CAGQGTTEAFF.

This clone was recorded only once. This chain uses TRBV18 with TRBJ1-6; tentatively, D is TRBD1 (5 bases). The CDR3 sequence is 15 residues long. Trimming removed 0 bases at V and 5 bases at J, with 8 bases between. From germline, CDR1 is KGHSH and CDR2 LQKENI. Here the CDR3 DNA reads TGTGCCAGCTCACCACCGCAGGGTGATAATTCACCCCTCCACTTT. Translating gives CASSPPQGDNSPLHF.

A note on this clone: At the DNA level, this CDR3 is encoded by other sequences in the same sample as well. V usage is TRBV12-5 and J usage is TRBJ2-2, with TRBD2 matching over 13 bases. The V gene's germline CDR1 is LGHNT and CDR2 FRNRAP. The length of the CDR3 is 17 residues. The ends lost 1 base at V and 1 base at J; junction bases unmatched: 0. CDR3 sequence: CASGLGLAGGNTGELFF. The CDR3 DNA reads TGTGCTAGTGGTTTGGGACTAGCGGGAGGGAACACCGGGGAGCTGTTTTTT.

The V gene is TRBV25-1, the J gene TRBJ1-6; the D is unclear. The CDR3 loop spans 15 amino acids. V lost 1 base and J 4 bases, leaving 8 bases between the germline ends. Per germline, CDR1 MGHDK and CDR2 SYGVNS. The chain's CDR3 is CASSESEGYNSPLHF. In DNA form, the CDR3 reads TGTGCCAGCAGTGAATCAGAGGGATATAATTCACCCCTCCACTTT.

The chain has TRBV5-1 and TRBJ2-2; 9 bases map to TRBD2. V trimming: 5 bases; J trimming: 5 bases; junction bases outside the gene matches: 7. Germline CDR1 SGHRS, CDR2 YFSETQ. The CDR3 has 15 residues. CDR3 bases: TGCGCCAGCAGTCTGAGCGGGAGGTATACCGGGGAGCTGTTTTTT. Amino acid sequence: CASSLSGRYTGELFF.

The chain is built from TRBV4-1 and TRBJ1-2; 7 positions agree with TRBD1. Trimming took 0 bases from V and 6 from J; bases not matched to a gene: 4. This CDR3 is 14 amino acids long. Germline CDR1 is MGHRA and CDR2 is YSYEKL. The chain's CDR3 is CASSQDQGGNGYTF. CDR3 coding DNA: TGCGCCAGCAGCCAAGACCAGGGGGGAAATGGCTACACCTTC.

The chain carries TRBV19 and TRBJ2-5, with 9 bases fitting TRBD1. Germline lookup yields CDR1 LNHDA and CDR2 SQIVND (reference sequence). The CDR3 runs 15 residues. V lost 4 bases, J lost 2 bases, and 5 bases stayed unmatched. The CDR3 bases are TGTGCCAGTAGTACCGGGACAGGGAGTCAAGAGACCCAGTACTTC. Its protein product is CASSTGTGSQETQYF. Variable domain in full (rest from reference TRBV19 and TRBJ2-5): DGGITQSPKYLFRKEGQNVTLSCEQNLNHDAMYWYRQDPGQGLRLIYYSQIVNDFQKGDIAEGYSVSREKKESFPLTVTSAQKNPTAFYLCASSTGTGSQETQYFGPGTRLLVL.